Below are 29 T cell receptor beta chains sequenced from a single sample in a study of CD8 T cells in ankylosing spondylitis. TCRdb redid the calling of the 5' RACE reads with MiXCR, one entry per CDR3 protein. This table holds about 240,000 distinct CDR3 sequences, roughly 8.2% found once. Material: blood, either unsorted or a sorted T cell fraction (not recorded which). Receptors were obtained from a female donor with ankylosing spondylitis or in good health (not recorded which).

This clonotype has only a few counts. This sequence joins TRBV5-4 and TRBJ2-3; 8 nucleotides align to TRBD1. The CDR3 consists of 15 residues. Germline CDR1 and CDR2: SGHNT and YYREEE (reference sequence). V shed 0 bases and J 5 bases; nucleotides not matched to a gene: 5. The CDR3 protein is CASSLEWTGRDTQYF. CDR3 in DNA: TGTGCCAGCAGCTTGGAGTGGACAGGGAGAGATACGCAGTATTTT.

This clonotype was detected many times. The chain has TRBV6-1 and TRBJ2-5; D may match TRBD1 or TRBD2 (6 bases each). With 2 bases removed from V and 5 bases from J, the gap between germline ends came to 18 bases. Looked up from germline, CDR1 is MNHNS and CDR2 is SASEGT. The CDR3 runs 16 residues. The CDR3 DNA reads TGTGCCAGCAGTGAACAGTCTGGAGGGGGAGCGGAGACCCAGTACTTC. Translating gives CASSEQSGGGAETQYF.

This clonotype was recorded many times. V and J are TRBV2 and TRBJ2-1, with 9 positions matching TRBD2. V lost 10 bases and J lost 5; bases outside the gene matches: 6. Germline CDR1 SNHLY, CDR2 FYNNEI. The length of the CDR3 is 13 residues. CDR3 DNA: TGTGCCATTAGCGGGAGTGGGGACAATGAGCAGTTCTTC. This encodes CAISGSGDNEQFF.

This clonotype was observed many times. The CDR3 loop reads CASSADPTGGYTF. In DNA form, the CDR3 reads TGCGCCAGCAGCGCGGACCCTACTGGGGGCTACACCTTC. The V and J genes are TRBV5-1 and TRBJ1-2; D gene unclear. Deletions cut 4 bases from V and 8 bases from J, with 15 bases between. The CDR3 sequence is 13 residues long. CDR1 and CDR2 (germline): SGHRS, YFSETQ.

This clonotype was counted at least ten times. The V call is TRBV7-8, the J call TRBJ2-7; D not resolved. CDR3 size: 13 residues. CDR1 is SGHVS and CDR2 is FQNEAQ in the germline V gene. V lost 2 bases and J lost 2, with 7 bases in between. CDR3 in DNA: TGTGCCAGCAGCTTATTTAAAACCTACGAGCAGTACTTC. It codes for CASSLFKTYEQYF.

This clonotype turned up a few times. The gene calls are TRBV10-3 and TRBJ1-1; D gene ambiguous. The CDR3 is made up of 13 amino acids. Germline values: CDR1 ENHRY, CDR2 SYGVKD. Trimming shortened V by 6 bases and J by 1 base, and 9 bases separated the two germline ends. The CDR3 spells CAIRWQANTEAFF. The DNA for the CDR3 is TGTGCCATCAGATGGCAGGCGAACACTGAAGCTTTCTTT.

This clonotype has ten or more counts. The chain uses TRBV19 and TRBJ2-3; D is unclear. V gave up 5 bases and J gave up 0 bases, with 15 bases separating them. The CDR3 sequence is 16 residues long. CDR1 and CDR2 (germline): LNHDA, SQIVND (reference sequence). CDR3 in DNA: TGTGCCAGTAGTCCCCCTTTGGCAGCTAGCACAGATACGCAGTATTTT. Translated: CASSPPLAASTDTQYF.

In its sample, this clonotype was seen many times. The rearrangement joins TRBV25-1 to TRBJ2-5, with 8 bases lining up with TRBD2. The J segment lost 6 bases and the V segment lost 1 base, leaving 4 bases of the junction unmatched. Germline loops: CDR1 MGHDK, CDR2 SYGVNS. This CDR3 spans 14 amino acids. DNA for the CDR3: TGTGCCAGCAGTGAATCGGCGGGGGGAAAGACCCAGTACTTC. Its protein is CASSESAGGKTQYF.

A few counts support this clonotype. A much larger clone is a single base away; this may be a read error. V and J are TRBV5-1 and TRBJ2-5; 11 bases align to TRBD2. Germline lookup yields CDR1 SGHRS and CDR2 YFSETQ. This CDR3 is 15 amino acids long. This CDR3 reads CASRTGTSGQEAQYF. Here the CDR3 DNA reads TGCGCCAGCCGAACCGGGACTAGCGGACAAGAGGCCCAGTACTTC. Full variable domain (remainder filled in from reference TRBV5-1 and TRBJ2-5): KAGVTQTPRYLIKTRGQQVTLSCSPISGHRSVSWYQQTPGQGLQFLFEYFSETQRNKGNFPGRFSGRQFSNSRSEMNVSTLELGDSALYLCASRTGTSGQEAQYFGPGTRLLVL.

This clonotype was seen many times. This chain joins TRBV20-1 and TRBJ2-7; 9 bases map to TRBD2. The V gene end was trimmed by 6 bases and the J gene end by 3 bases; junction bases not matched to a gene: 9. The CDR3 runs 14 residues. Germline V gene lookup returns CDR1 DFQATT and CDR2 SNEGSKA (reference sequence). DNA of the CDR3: TGCAGTGCCTCGAAGACTAGCGGCGTCTACGAGCAGTACTTC. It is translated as CSASKTSGVYEQYF.

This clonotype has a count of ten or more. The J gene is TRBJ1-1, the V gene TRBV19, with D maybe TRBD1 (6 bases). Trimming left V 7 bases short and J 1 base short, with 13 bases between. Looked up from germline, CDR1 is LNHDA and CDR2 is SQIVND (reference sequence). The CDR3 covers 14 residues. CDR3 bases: TGTGCCAGTACCCCAAGAGGGGGGAACACTGAAGCTTTCTTT. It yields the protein CASTPRGGNTEAFF.

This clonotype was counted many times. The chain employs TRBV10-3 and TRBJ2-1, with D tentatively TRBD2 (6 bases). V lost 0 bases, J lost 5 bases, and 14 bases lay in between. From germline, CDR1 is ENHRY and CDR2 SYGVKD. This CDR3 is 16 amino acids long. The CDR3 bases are TGTGCCATCAGTGAGTCGCCGGGCGGGGCGAACAATGAGCAGTTCTTC. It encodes CAISESPGGANNEQFF.

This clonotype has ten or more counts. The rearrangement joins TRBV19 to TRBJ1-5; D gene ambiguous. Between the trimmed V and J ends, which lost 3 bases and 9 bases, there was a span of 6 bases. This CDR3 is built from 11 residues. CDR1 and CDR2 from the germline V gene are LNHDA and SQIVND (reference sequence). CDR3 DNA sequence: TGTGCCAGTAGTATGGGTCTGCCCCAGCATTTT. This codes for CASSMGLPQHF.

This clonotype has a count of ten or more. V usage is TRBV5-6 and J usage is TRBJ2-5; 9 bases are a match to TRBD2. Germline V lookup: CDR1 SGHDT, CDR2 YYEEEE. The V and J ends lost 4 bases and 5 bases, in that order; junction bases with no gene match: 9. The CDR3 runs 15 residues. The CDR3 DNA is TGTGCCAGCAGCCTTAGCGGGAGAGAGATGGAGACCCAGTACTTC. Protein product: CASSLSGREMETQYF.

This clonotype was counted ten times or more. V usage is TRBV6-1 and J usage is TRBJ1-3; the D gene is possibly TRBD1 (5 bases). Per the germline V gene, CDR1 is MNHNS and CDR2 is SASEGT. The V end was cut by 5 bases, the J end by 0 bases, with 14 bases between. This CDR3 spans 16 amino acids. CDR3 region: CASSTLGGSSGNTIYF. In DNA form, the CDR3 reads TGTGCCAGCAGTACCTTGGGGGGGAGCTCTGGAAACACCATATATTTT.

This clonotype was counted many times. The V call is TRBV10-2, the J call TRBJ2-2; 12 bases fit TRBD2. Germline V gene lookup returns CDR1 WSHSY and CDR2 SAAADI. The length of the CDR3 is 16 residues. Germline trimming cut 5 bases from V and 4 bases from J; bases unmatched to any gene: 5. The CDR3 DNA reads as TGCGCCAGCAGTCGACTAGCGGGAGACCCCACCGGGGAGCTGTTTTTT. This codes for CASSRLAGDPTGELFF.

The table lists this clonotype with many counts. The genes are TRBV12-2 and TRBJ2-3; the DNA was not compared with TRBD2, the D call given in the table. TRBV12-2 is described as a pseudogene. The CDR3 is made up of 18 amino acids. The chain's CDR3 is CASHGGPKLAGSTDTQYF. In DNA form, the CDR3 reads TGTGCAAGTCACGGGGGACCAAAGCTAGCGGGCAGCACAGATACGCAGTATTTT.

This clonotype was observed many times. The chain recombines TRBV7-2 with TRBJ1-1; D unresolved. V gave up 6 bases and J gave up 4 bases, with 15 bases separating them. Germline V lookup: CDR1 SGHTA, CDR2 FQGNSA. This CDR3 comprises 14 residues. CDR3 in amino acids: CASRRGEGSTEAFF. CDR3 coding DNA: TGTGCCAGCAGGCGTGGAGAGGGAAGCACTGAAGCTTTCTTT.

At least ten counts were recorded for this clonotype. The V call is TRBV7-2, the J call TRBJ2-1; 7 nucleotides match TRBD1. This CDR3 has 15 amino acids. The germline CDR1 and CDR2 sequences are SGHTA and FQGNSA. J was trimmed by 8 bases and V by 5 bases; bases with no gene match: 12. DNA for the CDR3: TGTGCCAGCAGCCGTGACAGGGATGGGCGCCATGAGCAGTTCTTC. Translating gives CASSRDRDGRHEQFF.

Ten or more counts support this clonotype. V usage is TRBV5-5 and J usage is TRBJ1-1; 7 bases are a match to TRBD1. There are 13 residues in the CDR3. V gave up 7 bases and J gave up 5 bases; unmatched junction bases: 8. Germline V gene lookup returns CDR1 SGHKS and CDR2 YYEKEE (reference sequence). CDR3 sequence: CASRDSVTTEAFF. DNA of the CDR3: TGTGCCAGCCGGGACAGCGTTACGACTGAAGCTTTCTTT.

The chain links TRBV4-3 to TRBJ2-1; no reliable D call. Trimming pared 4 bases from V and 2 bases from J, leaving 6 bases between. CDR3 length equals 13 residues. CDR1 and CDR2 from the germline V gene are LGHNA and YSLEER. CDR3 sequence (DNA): TGCGCCAGCAGCCGGGAACCCTACAATGAGCAGTTCTTC. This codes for CASSREPYNEQFF.

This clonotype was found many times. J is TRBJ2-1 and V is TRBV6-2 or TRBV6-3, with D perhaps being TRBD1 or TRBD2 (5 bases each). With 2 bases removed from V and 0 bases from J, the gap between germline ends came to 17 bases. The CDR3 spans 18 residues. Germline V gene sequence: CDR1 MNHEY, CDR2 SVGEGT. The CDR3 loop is CASSYGWVGTSSYNEQFF. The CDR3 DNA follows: TGTGCCAGCAGTTACGGGTGGGTCGGGACCAGCTCCTACAATGAGCAGTTCTTC.

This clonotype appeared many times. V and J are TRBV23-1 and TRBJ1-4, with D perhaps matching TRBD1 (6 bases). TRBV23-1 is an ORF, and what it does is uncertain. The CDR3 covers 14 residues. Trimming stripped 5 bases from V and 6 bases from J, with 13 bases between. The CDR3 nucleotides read TGCGCCAGCAGTAGACAGGCCCAAGATGAAAAACTGTTTTTT. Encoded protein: CASSRQAQDEKLFF.

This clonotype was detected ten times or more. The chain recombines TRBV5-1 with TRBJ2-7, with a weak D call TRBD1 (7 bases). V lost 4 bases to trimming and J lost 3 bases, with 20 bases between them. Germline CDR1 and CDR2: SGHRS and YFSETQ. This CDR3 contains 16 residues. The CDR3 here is CASSAGQSGPIYEQYF. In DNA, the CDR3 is TGCGCCAGCAGCGCGGGACAGTCGGGACCGATCTACGAGCAGTACTTC. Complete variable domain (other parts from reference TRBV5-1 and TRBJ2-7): KAGVTQTPRYLIKTRGQQVTLSCSPISGHRSVSWYQQTPGQGLQFLFEYFSETQRNKGNFPGRFSGRQFSNSRSEMNVSTLELGDSALYLCASSAGQSGPIYEQYFGPGTRLTVT.

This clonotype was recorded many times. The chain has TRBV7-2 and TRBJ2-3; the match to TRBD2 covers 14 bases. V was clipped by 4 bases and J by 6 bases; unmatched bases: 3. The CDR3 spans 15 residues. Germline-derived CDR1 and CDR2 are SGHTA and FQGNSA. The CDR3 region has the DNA TGTGCCAGCAGCTCCCGGACTAGCGGGGGGGATACGCAGTATTTT. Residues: CASSSRTSGGDTQYF.

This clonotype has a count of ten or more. In DNA form, the CDR3 reads TGTGCCAGCAGTTTGCTGGGACTGGAAGAGACCCAGTACTTC. Amino acids: CASSLLGLEETQYF. The chain couples TRBV27 to TRBJ2-5; perhaps TRBD2 as D (6 bases). Trimming left V 3 bases short and J 3 bases short, with 11 bases between. The CDR3 length is 14 residues. Germline CDR1 is MNHEY and CDR2 is SMNVEV (reference sequence).

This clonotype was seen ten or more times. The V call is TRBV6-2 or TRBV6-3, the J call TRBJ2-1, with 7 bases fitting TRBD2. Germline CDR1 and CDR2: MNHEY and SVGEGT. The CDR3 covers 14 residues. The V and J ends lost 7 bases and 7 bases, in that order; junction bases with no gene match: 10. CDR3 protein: CASTSRLAGNEQFF. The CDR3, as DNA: TGTGCCAGCACCAGCAGACTAGCAGGGAATGAGCAGTTCTTC.

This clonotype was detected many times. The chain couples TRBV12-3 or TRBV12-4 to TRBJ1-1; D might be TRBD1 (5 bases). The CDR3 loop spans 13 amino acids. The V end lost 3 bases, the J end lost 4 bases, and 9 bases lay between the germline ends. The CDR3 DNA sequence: TGTGCCAGCAGTTTTCAGGGCGGCACTGAAGCTTTCTTT. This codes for CASSFQGGTEAFF.

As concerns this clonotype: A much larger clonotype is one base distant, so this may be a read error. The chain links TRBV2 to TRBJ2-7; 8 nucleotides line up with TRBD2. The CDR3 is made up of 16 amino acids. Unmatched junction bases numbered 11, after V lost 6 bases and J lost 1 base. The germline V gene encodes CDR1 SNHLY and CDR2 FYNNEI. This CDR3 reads CASRGDRSGRSYEQYF. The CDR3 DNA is TGTGCCAGCAGGGGGGACCGGAGCGGGAGATCCTACGAGCAGTACTTC. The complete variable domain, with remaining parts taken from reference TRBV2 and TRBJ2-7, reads EPEVTQTPSHQVTQMGQEVILRCVPISNHLYFYWYRQILGQKVEFLVSFYNNEISEKSEIFDDQFSVERPDGSNFTLKIRSTKLEDSAMYFCASRGDRSGRSYEQYFGPGTRLTVT.